Listed below are T cell receptor beta chains from one sample, sequenced in a study of cytomegalovirus exposure and HLA in healthy donors. Assay used: immunoSEQ multiplex PCR; TCRdb lists only in-frame clones, some missing. This table has fewer than 140,000 clones, around 75% appearing once. Sequences were obtained from PBMCs. The receptor source for this set is a male donor in good health and CMV-seropositive. Each CDR3 is given with its conserved first and last residue. Fields, in order: V gene, J gene, D gene, clone size, CDR3 protein, CDR3 DNA. D genes are given only for firm matches. Rows give clone size only sometimes, using once, few, many, or a class for an expanded clone.

v_call: TRBV7-9
j_call: TRBJ2-5
d_call: NA
clone_size: NA
cdr3_aa: CASSFDVRVGGYQETQYF
cdr3_nt: TGTGCCAGCAGCTTTGACGTCAGGGTTGGGGGGTACCAAGAGACCCAGTACTTC

v_call: TRBV30
j_call: TRBJ2-5
d_call: NA
clone_size: few
cdr3_aa: CAWSPFRGAWETQYF
cdr3_nt: TGTGCCTGGAGTCCCTTCCGGGGGGCCTGGGAGACCCAGTACTTC

v_call: TRBV2
j_call: TRBJ1-6
d_call: TRBD1
clone_size: NA
cdr3_aa: CASTRDRRSPLHF
cdr3_nt: TGTGCCAGCACCCGGGACAGACGATCACCCCTCCACTTT

v_call: TRBV5-8
j_call: TRBJ2-7
d_call: TRBD1
clone_size: NA
cdr3_aa: CASSYPTGGASEQYF
cdr3_nt: TGTGCCAGCAGCTATCCGACAGGGGGCGCGTCCGAGCAGTACTTC

v_call: TRBV4-3
j_call: TRBJ1-2
d_call: NA
clone_size: NA
cdr3_aa: CASSQGAGVGGYTF
cdr3_nt: TGCGCCAGCAGCCAAGGCGCAGGGGTCGGCGGCTACACCTTC

v_call: TRBV14
j_call: TRBJ2-7
d_call: NA
clone_size: NA
cdr3_aa: CASSQGGRYEQYF
cdr3_nt: TGTGCCAGCAGCCAAGGAGGCAGATACGAGCAGTACTTC

v_call: TRBV7-2
j_call: TRBJ2-2
d_call: NA
clone_size: NA
cdr3_aa: CASSFAKRHTGELFF
cdr3_nt: TGTGCCAGCAGCTTCGCGAAGCGGCACACCGGGGAGCTGTTTTTT

v_call: TRBV14
j_call: TRBJ2-7
d_call: NA
clone_size: few
cdr3_aa: CASSLTGNEQYF
cdr3_nt: TGTGCCAGCAGCCTCACAGGGAACGAGCAGTACTTC

v_call: TRBV10-2
j_call: TRBJ1-1
d_call: NA
clone_size: few
cdr3_aa: CASSGPRAMNTEAFF
cdr3_nt: TGCGCCAGCAGTGGACCGAGGGCCATGAACACTGAAGCTTTCTTT

v_call: TRBV29-1
j_call: TRBJ1-6
d_call: NA
clone_size: NA
cdr3_aa: CSVEASNSYWTVPGKNSPLHF
cdr3_nt: TGCAGCGTTGAAGCCTCGAATTCTTACTGGACAGTTCCGGGTAAGAATTCACCCCTCCACTTT

v_call: TRBV2
j_call: TRBJ2-7
d_call: NA
clone_size: NA
cdr3_aa: CASSEQGVGFASYEQYF
cdr3_nt: TGTGCCAGCAGTGAGCAGGGTGTGGGATTCGCCTCCTACGAGCAGTACTTC

v_call: TRBV28
j_call: TRBJ1-1
d_call: NA
clone_size: NA
cdr3_aa: CASTLRTVGTEAFF
cdr3_nt: TGTGCCAGCACCTTGCGGACAGTGGGCACTGAAGCTTTCTTT

v_call: TRBV12-2
j_call: TRBJ2-7
d_call: NA
clone_size: NA
cdr3_aa: CASRFAELGLALYEQYF
cdr3_nt: TGTGCAAGTCGCTTCGCGGAACTGGGACTAGCTCTCTACGAGCAGTACTTC

v_call: TRBV19
j_call: TRBJ2-1
d_call: NA
clone_size: NA
cdr3_aa: CASSIGGAEQFF
cdr3_nt: TGTGCCAGTAGTATAGGGGGCGCCGAGCAGTTCTTC

v_call: TRBV19
j_call: TRBJ1-1
d_call: NA
clone_size: NA
cdr3_aa: CASCWGPPHTEAFF
cdr3_nt: TGTGCCAGTTGTTGGGGGCCCCCTCACACTGAAGCTTTCTTT

v_call: TRBV28
j_call: TRBJ2-5
d_call: TRBD2
clone_size: NA
cdr3_aa: CASSPGLAGKETQYF
cdr3_nt: TGTGCCAGCAGTCCGGGACTAGCGGGGAAAGAGACCCAGTACTTC

v_call: TRBV2
j_call: TRBJ2-7
d_call: TRBD1
clone_size: NA
cdr3_aa: CASSGDRVGAYEQYF
cdr3_nt: TGTGCCAGCAGTGGAGACAGGGTTGGTGCCTACGAGCAGTACTTC

v_call: TRBV5-6
j_call: TRBJ1-2
d_call: NA
clone_size: NA
cdr3_aa: CASTPDLQGGDGYPF
cdr3_nt: TGTGCCAGCACCCCGGACCTCCAGGGTGGGGATGGCTACCCCTTC

v_call: TRBV28
j_call: TRBJ2-5
d_call: TRBD1
clone_size: few
cdr3_aa: CASSSTGTGGNRETQYF
cdr3_nt: TGTGCCAGCAGTTCAACCGGGACAGGGGGCAATCGAGAGACCCAGTACTTC

v_call: TRBV6-5
j_call: TRBJ2-2
d_call: NA
clone_size: few
cdr3_aa: CATRKRGNTGELFF
cdr3_nt: TGTGCCACCCGGAAAAGGGGGAACACCGGGGAGCTGTTTTTT

v_call: TRBV9
j_call: TRBJ2-7
d_call: TRBD1
clone_size: NA
cdr3_aa: CASSVGTGTYEQYF
cdr3_nt: TGTGCCAGCAGCGTCGGGACAGGAACTTACGAGCAGTACTTC

v_call: TRBV6-5
j_call: TRBJ2-7
d_call: TRBD2
clone_size: NA
cdr3_aa: CASSRTRSYEQYF
cdr3_nt: TGTGCCAGCAGCCGGACTAGGTCCTACGAGCAGTACTTC

v_call: TRBV28
j_call: TRBJ2-4
d_call: TRBD1
clone_size: NA
cdr3_aa: CASSPQGDIQYF
cdr3_nt: TGTGCCAGCAGTCCCCAGGGGGACATTCAGTACTTC

v_call: TRBV7-9
j_call: TRBJ2-5
d_call: TRBD2
clone_size: few
cdr3_aa: CASSPRGGRETQYF
cdr3_nt: TGTGCCAGCAGCCCCCGCGGGGGGCGAGAGACCCAGTACTTC

v_call: TRBV28
j_call: TRBJ2-7
d_call: TRBD1
clone_size: many
cdr3_aa: CASSPGQVSYEQYF
cdr3_nt: TGTGCCAGCAGTCCGGGACAGGTCTCCTACGAGCAGTACTTC

v_call: TRBV9
j_call: TRBJ2-5
d_call: NA
clone_size: NA
cdr3_aa: CASSVALGGEETQYF
cdr3_nt: TGTGCCAGCAGCGTAGCCCTGGGGGGAGAAGAGACCCAGTACTTC

v_call: TRBV6-1
j_call: TRBJ2-1
d_call: NA
clone_size: NA
cdr3_aa: CASRQTQGYEQFF
cdr3_nt: TGTGCCAGCAGACAAACTCAGGGATATGAGCAGTTCTTC

v_call: TRBV5-1
j_call: TRBJ2-1
d_call: TRBD2
clone_size: NA
cdr3_aa: CASSFSGASYNEQFF
cdr3_nt: TGCGCCAGCAGCTTCAGCGGGGCCTCCTACAATGAGCAGTTCTTC

v_call: TRBV7-2
j_call: TRBJ2-3
d_call: NA
clone_size: NA
cdr3_aa: CASSLAGEGTDTQYF
cdr3_nt: TGTGCCAGCAGCTTAGCCGGGGAAGGCACAGATACGCAGTATTTT

v_call: TRBV7-7
j_call: TRBJ2-2
d_call: TRBD2
clone_size: NA
cdr3_aa: CASSRTSNGGELFF
cdr3_nt: TGTGCTAGCAGCAGGACTAGCAACGGCGGGGAGCTGTTTTTT

v_call: TRBV7-8
j_call: TRBJ1-1
d_call: TRBD1
clone_size: few
cdr3_aa: CASSPTGQGMNTEAFF
cdr3_nt: TGTGCCAGCAGCCCAACGGGACAGGGGATGAACACTGAAGCTTTCTTT

v_call: TRBV7-8
j_call: TRBJ2-2
d_call: TRBD1
clone_size: NA
cdr3_aa: CASSLPPGTGGFTGELFF
cdr3_nt: TGTGCCAGCAGCTTACCCCCCGGGACAGGGGGCTTTACCGGGGAGCTGTTTTTT

v_call: TRBV7-3
j_call: TRBJ1-3
d_call: TRBD1
clone_size: NA
cdr3_aa: CASSSGQGGYPGNTIYF
cdr3_nt: TGTGCCAGCAGCTCCGGACAGGGAGGATACCCGGGAAACACCATATATTTT

v_call: TRBV7-3
j_call: TRBJ2-1
d_call: NA
clone_size: few
cdr3_aa: CASSLKATNEQFF
cdr3_nt: TGTGCCAGCAGCTTAAAAGCGACGAATGAGCAGTTCTTC

v_call: TRBV6-1
j_call: TRBJ2-7
d_call: NA
clone_size: NA
cdr3_aa: CASRGQPGGVSEQYF
cdr3_nt: TGTGCCAGCAGGGGACAGCCGGGGGGGGTTAGCGAGCAGTACTTC

v_call: TRBV28
j_call: TRBJ2-7
d_call: TRBD1
clone_size: NA
cdr3_aa: CASSFGTGGGFTLYEQYF
cdr3_nt: TGTGCCAGCAGTTTTGGGACAGGGGGCGGTTTCACCCTCTACGAGCAGTACTTC

v_call: TRBV4-2
j_call: TRBJ2-5
d_call: NA
clone_size: NA
cdr3_aa: CASSHWGDQETQYF
cdr3_nt: TGTGCCAGCAGCCATTGGGGAGACCAAGAGACCCAGTACTTC

v_call: TRBV5-1
j_call: TRBJ2-7
d_call: NA
clone_size: NA
cdr3_aa: CASSLWTPSSYEQYF
cdr3_nt: TGCGCCAGCAGCTTGTGGACACCTAGCTCCTACGAGCAGTACTTC

v_call: TRBV7-2
j_call: TRBJ1-2
d_call: TRBD1
clone_size: NA
cdr3_aa: CASRNLGGGADGYTF
cdr3_nt: TGTGCCAGCAGAAACCTCGGAGGGGGCGCCGATGGCTACACCTTC

v_call: TRBV6-4
j_call: TRBJ1-2
d_call: NA
clone_size: NA
cdr3_aa: CASSDGHYGYPF
cdr3_nt: TGTGCCAGCAGTGACGGACACTATGGCTACCCCTTC

v_call: TRBV5-1
j_call: TRBJ2-5
d_call: NA
clone_size: NA
cdr3_aa: CASSSADQETQYF
cdr3_nt: TGCGCCAGCAGCTCAGCGGATCAAGAGACCCAGTACTTC

v_call: TRBV28
j_call: TRBJ1-1
d_call: TRBD1
clone_size: NA
cdr3_aa: CASSWGQVTEAFF
cdr3_nt: TGTGCCAGCAGTTGGGGACAGGTCACTGAAGCTTTCTTT

v_call: TRBV6-5
j_call: TRBJ2-7
d_call: NA
clone_size: few
cdr3_aa: CASSYSHGNEQYF
cdr3_nt: TGTGCCAGCAGTTACTCGCACGGGAACGAGCAGTACTTC

v_call: TRBV4-1
j_call: TRBJ2-1
d_call: TRBD2
clone_size: NA
cdr3_aa: CASSDSGVHNEQFF
cdr3_nt: TGCGCCAGCAGCGATAGCGGGGTGCACAATGAGCAGTTCTTC

v_call: TRBV27
j_call: TRBJ2-1
d_call: TRBD2
clone_size: few
cdr3_aa: CASSFRTVRLAEIPNEQFF
cdr3_nt: TGTGCCAGCAGTTTCCGGACCGTGAGACTAGCGGAGATACCCAATGAGCAGTTCTTC

v_call: TRBV6-1
j_call: TRBJ2-2
d_call: NA
clone_size: NA
cdr3_aa: CASSDRRSGELFF
cdr3_nt: TGTGCCAGCAGTGACAGGCGTTCGGGGGAGCTGTTTTTT